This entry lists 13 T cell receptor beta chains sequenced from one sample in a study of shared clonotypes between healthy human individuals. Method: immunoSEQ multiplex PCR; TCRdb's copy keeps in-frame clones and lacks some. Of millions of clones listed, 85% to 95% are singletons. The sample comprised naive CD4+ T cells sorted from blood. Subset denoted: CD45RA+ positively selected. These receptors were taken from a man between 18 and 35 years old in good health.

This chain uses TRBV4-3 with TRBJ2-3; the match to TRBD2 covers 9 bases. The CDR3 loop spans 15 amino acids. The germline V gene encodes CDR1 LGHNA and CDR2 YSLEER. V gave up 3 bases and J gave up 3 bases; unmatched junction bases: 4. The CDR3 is CASSHRLAETDTQYF. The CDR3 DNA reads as TGCGCCAGCAGCCACCGACTAGCGGAAACAGATACGCAGTATTTT.

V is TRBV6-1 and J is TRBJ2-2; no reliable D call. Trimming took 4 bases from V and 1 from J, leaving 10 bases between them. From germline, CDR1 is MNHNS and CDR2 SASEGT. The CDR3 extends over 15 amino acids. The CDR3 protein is CASSVTHQNTGELFF. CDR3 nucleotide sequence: TGTGCCAGCAGTGTCACTCATCAGAACACCGGGGAGCTGTTTTTT.

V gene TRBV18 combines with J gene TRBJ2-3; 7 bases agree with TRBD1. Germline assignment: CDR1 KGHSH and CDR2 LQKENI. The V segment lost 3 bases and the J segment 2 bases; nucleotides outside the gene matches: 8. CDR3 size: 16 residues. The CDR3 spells CASSPRDSYFTDTQYF. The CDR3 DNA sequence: TGTGCCAGCTCACCTAGGGACAGCTACTTCACAGATACGCAGTATTTT.

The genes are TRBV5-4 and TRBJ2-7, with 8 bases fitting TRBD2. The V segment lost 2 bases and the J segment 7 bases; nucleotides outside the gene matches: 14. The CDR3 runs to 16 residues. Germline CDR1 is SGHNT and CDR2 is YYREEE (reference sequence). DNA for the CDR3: TGTGCCAGCAGCTTAAGGGGAAGCGGGAGTGCTGGGGAGCAGTACTTC. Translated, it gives CASSLRGSGSAGEQYF.

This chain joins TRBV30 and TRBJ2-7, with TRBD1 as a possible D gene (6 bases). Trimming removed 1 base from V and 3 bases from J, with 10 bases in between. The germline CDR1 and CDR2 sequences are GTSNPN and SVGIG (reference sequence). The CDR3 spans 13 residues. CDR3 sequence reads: CAWSDRVIYEQYF. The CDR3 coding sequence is TGTGCCTGGAGTGACAGGGTCATCTACGAGCAGTACTTC.

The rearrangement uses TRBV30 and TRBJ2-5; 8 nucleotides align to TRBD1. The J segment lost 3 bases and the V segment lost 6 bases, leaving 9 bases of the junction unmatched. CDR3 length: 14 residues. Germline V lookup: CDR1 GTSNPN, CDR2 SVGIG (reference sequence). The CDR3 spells CACQFRTGKETQYF. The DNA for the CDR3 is TGTGCCTGTCAATTCCGGACAGGGAAAGAGACCCAGTACTTC.

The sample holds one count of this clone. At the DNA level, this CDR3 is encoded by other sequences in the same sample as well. CDR3 sequence reads: CASSKGGTSYEQYF. Here the CDR3 DNA reads TGTGCCAGCAGCAAGGGGGGGACTTCCTACGAGCAGTACTTC. The chain employs TRBV7-9 and TRBJ2-7; D possibly corresponds to TRBD2 (7 bases). The CDR3 extends over 14 amino acids. Per germline, CDR1 SEHNR and CDR2 FQNEAQ (reference sequence). V lost 5 bases, J lost 1 base, and 12 bases lay in between.

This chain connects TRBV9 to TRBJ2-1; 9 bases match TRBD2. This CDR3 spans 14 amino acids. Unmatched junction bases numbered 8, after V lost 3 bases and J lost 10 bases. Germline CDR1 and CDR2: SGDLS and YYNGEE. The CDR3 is CASSASGTNIEQFF. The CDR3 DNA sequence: TGTGCCAGCAGCGCTAGCGGGACTAATATCGAGCAGTTCTTC.

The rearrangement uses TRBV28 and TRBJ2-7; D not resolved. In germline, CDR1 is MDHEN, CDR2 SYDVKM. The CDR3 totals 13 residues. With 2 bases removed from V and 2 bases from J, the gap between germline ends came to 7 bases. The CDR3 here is CASSLGPPYEQYF. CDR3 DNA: TGTGCCAGCAGTTTAGGTCCCCCCTACGAGCAGTACTTC.

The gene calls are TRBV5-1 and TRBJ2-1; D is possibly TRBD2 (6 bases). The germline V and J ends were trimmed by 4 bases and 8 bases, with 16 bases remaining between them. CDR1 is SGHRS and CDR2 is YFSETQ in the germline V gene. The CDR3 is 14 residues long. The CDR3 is CASSPPGRDYEQFF. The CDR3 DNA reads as TGCGCCAGCAGCCCCCCGGGAAGGGACTATGAGCAGTTCTTC.

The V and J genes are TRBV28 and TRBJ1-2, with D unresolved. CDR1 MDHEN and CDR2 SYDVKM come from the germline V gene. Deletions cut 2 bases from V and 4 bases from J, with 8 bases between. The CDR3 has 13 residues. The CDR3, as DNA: TGTGCCAGCAGTTTAGGTGATCCCTATGGCTACACCTTC. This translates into CASSLGDPYGYTF.

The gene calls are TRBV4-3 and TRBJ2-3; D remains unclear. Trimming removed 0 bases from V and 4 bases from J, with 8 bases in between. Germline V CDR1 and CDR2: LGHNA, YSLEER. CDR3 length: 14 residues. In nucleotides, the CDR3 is TGCGCCAGCAGCCAAGATTACGGAGCAGATACGCAGTATTTT. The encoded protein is CASSQDYGADTQYF.

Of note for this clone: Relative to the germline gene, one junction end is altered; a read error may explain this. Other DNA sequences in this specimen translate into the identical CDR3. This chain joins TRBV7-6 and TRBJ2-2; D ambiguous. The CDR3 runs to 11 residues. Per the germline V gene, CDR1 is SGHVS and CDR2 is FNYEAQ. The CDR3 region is CASSETGELFF. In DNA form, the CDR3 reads TGTGCTAGCAGCGAAACCGGGGAGCTGTTTTTT.